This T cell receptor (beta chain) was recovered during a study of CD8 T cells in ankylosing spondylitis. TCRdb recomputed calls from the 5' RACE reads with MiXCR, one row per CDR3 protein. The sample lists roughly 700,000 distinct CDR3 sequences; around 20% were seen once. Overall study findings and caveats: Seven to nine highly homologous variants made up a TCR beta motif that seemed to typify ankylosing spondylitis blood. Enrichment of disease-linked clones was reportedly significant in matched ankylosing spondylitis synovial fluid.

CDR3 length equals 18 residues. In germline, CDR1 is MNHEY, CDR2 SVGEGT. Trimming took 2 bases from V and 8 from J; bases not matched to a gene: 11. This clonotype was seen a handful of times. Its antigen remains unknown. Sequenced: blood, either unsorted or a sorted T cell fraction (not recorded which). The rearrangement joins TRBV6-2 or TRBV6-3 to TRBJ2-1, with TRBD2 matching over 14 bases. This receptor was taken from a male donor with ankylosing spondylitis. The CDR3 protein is CASSYPLRLAGGPDEQFF. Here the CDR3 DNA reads TGTGCCAGCAGTTACCCTCTCAGACTAGCGGGAGGGCCCGATGAGCAGTTCTTC.